Listed below are T cell receptor beta chains from one sample, sequenced in a study of blood T cell repertoires in COVID-19. Method: immunoSEQ multiplex PCR; TCRdb's copy keeps in-frame clones and lacks some. This sample has about 87,000 clones, with 70% to 90% found just once. Sequences were obtained from peripheral blood. These receptor sequences come from a human donor with acute or convalescent COVID-19. The donor label of this sample is uncertain. Each CDR3 is given with its conserved first and last residue. The D gene is left open where the match is weak. Clone sizes are given selectively: once, few, many, or a class where the clone is expanded.

j_call: TRBJ1-1
v_call: TRBV19
d_call: NA
clone_size: NA
cdr3_aa: CASTKRGGSTEAFF
cdr3_nt: TGTGCCAGTACTAAACGGGGGGGCAGCACTGAAGCTTTCTTT

j_call: TRBJ2-7
v_call: TRBV6-1
d_call: TRBD1
clone_size: NA
cdr3_aa: CASSEEGLTGGDYEQYF
cdr3_nt: TGTGCCAGCAGTGAAGAGGGACTGACAGGGGGTGACTACGAGCAGTACTTC

j_call: TRBJ1-2
v_call: TRBV7-8
d_call: NA
clone_size: NA
cdr3_aa: CASSLGEDRLLFGYTF
cdr3_nt: TGTGCCAGCAGCTTAGGGGAAGACAGACTCCTTTTTGGCTACACCTTC

j_call: TRBJ2-7
v_call: TRBV29-1
d_call: NA
clone_size: few
cdr3_aa: CSVWTLSSYEQYF
cdr3_nt: TGCAGCGTATGGACACTGAGCTCCTACGAGCAGTACTTC

j_call: TRBJ1-6
v_call: TRBV19
d_call: TRBD1
clone_size: once
cdr3_aa: CASADRAGSPLHF
cdr3_nt: TGTGCCAGCGCGGACAGGGCGGGATCACCCCTCCACTTT

j_call: TRBJ2-3
v_call: TRBV24-1
d_call: TRBD1
clone_size: NA
cdr3_aa: CATSNTGAVETDTQYF
cdr3_nt: TGTGCCACAAGTAACACAGGGGCAGTTGAGACAGATACGCAGTATTTT

j_call: TRBJ2-2
v_call: TRBV19
d_call: TRBD1
clone_size: NA
cdr3_aa: CASSSAGGWTGELFF
cdr3_nt: TGTGCCAGTAGTTCAGCAGGGGGCTGGACCGGGGAGCTGTTTTTT

j_call: TRBJ2-2
v_call: TRBV28
d_call: TRBD2
clone_size: NA
cdr3_aa: CASSWGLAGPGELFF
cdr3_nt: TGTGCCAGCAGCTGGGGACTAGCGGGGCCCGGGGAGCTGTTTTTT

j_call: TRBJ1-1
v_call: TRBV5-1
d_call: NA
clone_size: NA
cdr3_aa: CASSFGTRGTEAFF
cdr3_nt: TGCGCCAGCAGCTTCGGGACAAGAGGCACTGAAGCTTTCTTT

j_call: TRBJ2-1
v_call: TRBV7-3
d_call: NA
clone_size: NA
cdr3_aa: CASSLTGPGTPSEQFF
cdr3_nt: TGTGCCAGCAGCTTAACCGGCCCGGGAACCCCTAGTGAGCAGTTCTTC

j_call: TRBJ2-6
v_call: TRBV19
d_call: TRBD1
clone_size: NA
cdr3_aa: CASTNHDRAGANVLTF
cdr3_nt: TGTGCCAGTACCAACCACGACAGGGCTGGGGCCAACGTCCTGACTTTC

j_call: TRBJ1-4
v_call: TRBV2
d_call: TRBD1
clone_size: NA
cdr3_aa: CASSAGTGRATNEKLFF
cdr3_nt: TGTGCCAGCAGTGCCGGGACAGGGAGGGCAACTAATGAAAAACTGTTTTTT

j_call: TRBJ1-3
v_call: TRBV28
d_call: NA
clone_size: NA
cdr3_aa: CASSLNRVSGNTIYF
cdr3_nt: TGTGCCAGCAGTCTAAACAGGGTCTCTGGAAACACCATATATTTT

j_call: TRBJ1-2
v_call: TRBV7-9
d_call: TRBD1
clone_size: NA
cdr3_aa: CASSPFNRGQKGYTF
cdr3_nt: TGTGCCAGCAGCCCATTCAACAGGGGGCAGAAAGGCTACACCTTC

j_call: TRBJ1-6
v_call: TRBV6-5
d_call: TRBD1
clone_size: NA
cdr3_aa: CASRGTGYNSPLHF
cdr3_nt: TGTGCCAGCAGGGGGACAGGGTATAATTCACCCCTCCACTTT

j_call: TRBJ2-7
v_call: TRBV6-2/TRBV6-3
d_call: NA
clone_size: NA
cdr3_aa: CASSLAGIRGEQYF
cdr3_nt: TGTGCCAGCAGTCTAGCTGGAATACGGGGCGAGCAGTACTTC

j_call: TRBJ1-4
v_call: TRBV5-8
d_call: TRBD1
clone_size: NA
cdr3_aa: CASIPLGQPTNEKLFF
cdr3_nt: TGTGCCAGCATTCCCCTGGGACAGCCAACTAATGAAAAACTGTTTTTT

j_call: TRBJ1-2
v_call: TRBV5-4
d_call: TRBD1
clone_size: NA
cdr3_aa: CASSSPGGGGYTF
cdr3_nt: TGTGCCAGCAGCTCCCCAGGGGGCGGTGGCTACACCTTC

j_call: TRBJ1-2
v_call: TRBV7-4
d_call: TRBD1
clone_size: NA
cdr3_aa: CASSLGDRGHYGYTF
cdr3_nt: TGTGCCAGCAGCTTAGGTGACAGGGGGCATTATGGCTACACCTTC

j_call: TRBJ2-7
v_call: TRBV24-1
d_call: TRBD2
clone_size: NA
cdr3_aa: CATSDQTSGGIYEQYF
cdr3_nt: TGTGCCACCAGTGATCAGACTAGCGGGGGAATCTACGAGCAGTACTTC

j_call: TRBJ2-5
v_call: TRBV5-1
d_call: TRBD1
clone_size: once
cdr3_aa: CASSRTGGVGETQYF
cdr3_nt: TGCGCCAGCAGCCGGACAGGGGGCGTCGGTGAGACCCAGTACTTC

j_call: TRBJ2-7
v_call: TRBV6-1
d_call: NA
clone_size: NA
cdr3_aa: CASSDGTPRRYF
cdr3_nt: TGTGCCAGCAGTGATGGGACTCCCCGGAGGTACTTC

j_call: TRBJ1-1
v_call: TRBV11-2
d_call: NA
clone_size: once
cdr3_aa: CASSSQGTNTEAFF
cdr3_nt: TGTGCCAGCAGCTCACAGGGTACGAACACTGAAGCTTTCTTT

j_call: TRBJ2-1
v_call: TRBV2
d_call: NA
clone_size: once
cdr3_aa: CASRRSSPLNEQFF
cdr3_nt: TGTGCCAGCAGGAGGAGTAGCCCACTCAATGAGCAGTTCTTC

j_call: TRBJ1-1
v_call: TRBV5-1
d_call: NA
clone_size: NA
cdr3_aa: CASSLEVEVNTEAFF
cdr3_nt: TGCGCCAGCAGCTTGGAAGTGGAGGTGAACACTGAAGCTTTCTTT

j_call: TRBJ2-7
v_call: TRBV2
d_call: NA
clone_size: NA
cdr3_aa: CASLPDRAGYEQYF
cdr3_nt: TGTGCCAGCTTACCCGACAGGGCGGGATACGAGCAGTACTTC

j_call: TRBJ1-3
v_call: TRBV5-6
d_call: TRBD1
clone_size: NA
cdr3_aa: CASTQDRGRYSGNTIYF
cdr3_nt: TGTGCCAGCACCCAGGACAGGGGACGATACTCTGGAAACACCATATATTTT

j_call: TRBJ2-3
v_call: TRBV4-1
d_call: TRBD2
clone_size: NA
cdr3_aa: CASSQGTSPTDTQYF
cdr3_nt: TGCGCCAGCAGCCAAGGGACTAGCCCCACAGATACGCAGTATTTT

j_call: TRBJ1-6
v_call: TRBV6-5
d_call: TRBD1
clone_size: few
cdr3_aa: CASRRDSFNSPLHF
cdr3_nt: TGTGCCAGCCGGCGGGACAGCTTTAATTCACCCCTCCACTTT

j_call: TRBJ2-2
v_call: TRBV7-2
d_call: TRBD1
clone_size: NA
cdr3_aa: CASSWDSPARNTGELFF
cdr3_nt: TGTGCCAGCAGCTGGGACAGTCCGGCAAGGAACACCGGGGAGCTGTTTTTT